The 2 T cell receptor beta chains reported below all come from one sample, sequenced in a study of T-cell reconstitution after alpha-beta-depleted transplantation in children. TCRbeta library construction was performed incorporating unique molecular identifiers. TCRdb re-derived calls from the PCR reads in MiXCR, one entry per CDR3 protein. The sample carries some 50,000 distinct CDR3 sequences, about 10% recorded once. The material was PBMCs, mostly from graft donor cells, obtained 60 days after TCRalphabeta/CD19-depleted stem cell transplant. The receptors here all came from a male patient under 10 years old who had a stem cell transplant for chronic granulomatous disease, so the T cells may come from the graft donor.

Many counts were recorded for this clonotype. The genes are TRBV12-3 or TRBV12-4 and TRBJ1-5; D perhaps matches TRBD1 (5 bases). Trimming shortened V by 6 bases and J by 0 bases, and 18 bases separated the two germline ends. This CDR3 has 17 residues. CDR3 bases: TGTGCCAGCAGCCCCGGGACGGGACCATATAGCAATCAGCCCCAGCATTTT. It is translated as CASSPGTGPYSNQPQHF.

The rearrangement joins TRBV27 to TRBJ1-1, with a weak D call TRBD1 (6 bases). Germline-derived CDR1 and CDR2 are MNHEY and SMNVEV (reference sequence). V lost 5 bases and J lost 5, with 12 bases in between. The CDR3 runs to 13 residues. The CDR3 DNA follows: TGTGCCAGCAGTCCGTTGACAGGAACTGAAGCTTTCTTT. This encodes CASSPLTGTEAFF.